This T cell receptor beta chain was recovered during a study of quantifying T cell responses using KT2 cells. Study details: RNA was reverse transcribed with TCR alpha and beta constant-region primers. The T4 ligation step was estimated to exceed 9% efficiency under optimum conditions.

A single-stranded UMI oligo with SP2 sequence was ligated to cDNA 3' ends. An equimolar mix of RC1.1 and RC1.2 primed the beta chain across TRBC1 and TRBC2. Via MiXCR, TCRdb re-called the UMI-ligation and nested PCR reads, giving one row per CDR3 protein. The table records tens of thousands of distinct CDR3 sequences, 12% of them present only once. Study-wide findings and caveats: Very high KT2 spike-in numbers caused saturation in KT2 sequence detection.

The ends were cut back, 2 bases at V and 8 bases at J, with 15 bases in the middle. Looked up from germline, CDR1 is DFQATT and CDR2 is SNEGSKA (reference sequence). This CDR3 region has 13 residues. This clonotype was seen a few times. Its antigen is not known. The genes are TRBV20-1 and TRBJ1-1; D remains unclear. This sequence originates from a human donor. The sequenced material came from PBMCs spiked with cells of the T cell clone KT2. The CDR3 spells CSARPLAEAEAFF. DNA of the CDR3: TGCAGTGCTAGACCCTTGGCGGAGGCCGAAGCTTTCTTT.